This is a list of T cell receptor beta chains from one sample in a study of blood T cells in healthy people across ages. One entry per CDR3 protein, called by TCRdb with MiXCR from the 5' RACE reads. Of 1.5 million to 2 million distinct CDR3 sequences in the sample, roughly 27% were seen once. Sequencing was performed on blood. Every receptor here comes from a woman aged 25 to 39 in good health. The CDR3 runs from the conserved cysteine through the conserved F or W. D genes are given only for firm matches. Rows give clone size only sometimes, using once, few, many, or a class for an expanded clone.

abundance: NA; len: 14; j_gene: TRBJ1-1; d_gene: TRBD1; v_gene: TRBV7-4; CDR3aa: CASSLRGGTGGAFF; CDR3nt: TGTGCCAGCAGCTTAAGAGGGGGGACAGGGGGAGCTTTCTTT
abundance: once; len: 14; j_gene: TRBJ2-7; d_gene: NA; v_gene: TRBV9; CDR3aa: CASSVTPSYNEQYF; CDR3nt: TGTGCCAGCAGCGTAACTCCTTCCTACAATGAGCAGTACTTC
abundance: many; len: 16; j_gene: TRBJ2-1; d_gene: NA; v_gene: TRBV5-1; CDR3aa: CASSLGSGQRYNEQFF; CDR3nt: TGCGCCAGCAGCTTGGGGTCGGGACAACGCTACAATGAGCAGTTCTTC
abundance: few; len: 16; j_gene: TRBJ2-1; d_gene: TRBD2; v_gene: TRBV10-3; CDR3aa: CAISVSRAGGDNEQFF; CDR3nt: TGTGCCATCAGTGTCTCCCGAGCGGGAGGTGACAATGAGCAGTTCTTC
abundance: NA; len: 13; j_gene: TRBJ2-1; d_gene: NA; v_gene: TRBV10-3; CDR3aa: CAISATGQETQFF; CDR3nt: TGTGCCATCAGTGCTACAGGGCAAGAGACCCAGTTCTTC
abundance: NA; len: 16; j_gene: TRBJ1-6; d_gene: NA; v_gene: TRBV7-9; CDR3aa: CASSLGRRDYNSPLHF; CDR3nt: TGTGCCAGCAGCTTAGGACGCAGGGACTATAATTCACCCCTCCACTTT
abundance: few; len: 16; j_gene: TRBJ2-7; d_gene: NA; v_gene: TRBV7-2; CDR3aa: CASSLDDPGLIFRQYF; CDR3nt: TGTGCCAGCAGCTTAGATGATCCGGGACTTATATTTAGGCAGTACTTC
abundance: NA; len: 14; j_gene: TRBJ2-3; d_gene: TRBD2; v_gene: TRBV2; CDR3aa: CASSWGLLGALQYF; CDR3nt: TGTGCCAGCAGCTGGGGACTATTAGGGGCCTTGCAGTATTTT
abundance: NA; len: 13; j_gene: TRBJ1-4; d_gene: NA; v_gene: TRBV7-2; CDR3aa: CASSLWVGEKLFF; CDR3nt: TGTGCCAGCAGCTTATGGGTGGGCGAAAAACTGTTTTTT
abundance: many; len: 14; j_gene: TRBJ2-5; d_gene: TRBD2; v_gene: TRBV12-3/TRBV12-4; CDR3aa: CASSLVAGEETQYF; CDR3nt: TGTGCCAGCAGTTTAGTAGCGGGAGAAGAGACCCAGTACTTC
abundance: NA; len: 16; j_gene: TRBJ2-4; d_gene: NA; v_gene: TRBV5-1; CDR3aa: CASSSPGEHNRNIQYF; CDR3nt: TGCGCCAGCAGCAGCCCGGGGGAACACAACAGAAACATTCAGTACTTC
abundance: NA; len: 15; j_gene: TRBJ2-7; d_gene: TRBD2; v_gene: TRBV20-1; CDR3aa: CSARESGGALYEQYF; CDR3nt: TGCAGTGCTAGAGAAAGCGGGGGGGCCTTATACGAGCAGTACTTC
abundance: NA; len: 12; j_gene: TRBJ1-1; d_gene: NA; v_gene: TRBV10-3; CDR3aa: CATRKLDTEAFF; CDR3nt: TGTGCCACCAGGAAGCTGGACACTGAAGCTTTCTTT
abundance: many; len: 13; j_gene: TRBJ2-3; d_gene: NA; v_gene: TRBV12-3/TRBV12-4; CDR3aa: CASSPGTADTQYF; CDR3nt: TGTGCCAGCAGTCCGGGGACTGCTGATACGCAGTATTTT
abundance: NA; len: 16; j_gene: TRBJ2-1; d_gene: TRBD1; v_gene: TRBV27; CDR3aa: CASSSSRDRVANEQFF; CDR3nt: TGTGCCAGCAGTTCATCCCGGGACAGGGTGGCCAATGAGCAGTTCTTC
abundance: NA; len: 12; j_gene: TRBJ2-3; d_gene: TRBD1; v_gene: TRBV2; CDR3aa: CASSTGEDTQYF; CDR3nt: TGTGCCAGCAGTACAGGGGAGGATACGCAGTATTTT
abundance: many; len: 15; j_gene: TRBJ2-7; d_gene: NA; v_gene: TRBV7-9; CDR3aa: CASNLGGDSGYEQYF; CDR3nt: TGTGCCAGCAACCTAGGGGGGGACTCCGGCTACGAGCAGTACTTC
abundance: few; len: 16; j_gene: TRBJ2-7; d_gene: NA; v_gene: TRBV27; CDR3aa: CASNKIPGQGQGEQYF; CDR3nt: TGTGCCAGCAACAAGATCCCTGGGCAGGGGCAAGGCGAGCAGTACTTC
abundance: NA; len: 17; j_gene: TRBJ1-1; d_gene: NA; v_gene: TRBV6-5; CDR3aa: CASSYSKVGVGNTEAFF; CDR3nt: TGTGCCAGCAGTTACTCGAAAGTAGGGGTGGGGAACACTGAAGCTTTCTTT
abundance: NA; len: 16; j_gene: TRBJ1-4; d_gene: TRBD1; v_gene: TRBV12-3/TRBV12-4; CDR3aa: CASSRDRLRTNEKLFF; CDR3nt: TGTGCCAGCAGCCGGGACAGACTTAGGACTAATGAAAAACTGTTTTTT
abundance: NA; len: 13; j_gene: TRBJ1-2; d_gene: TRBD1; v_gene: TRBV2; CDR3aa: CASTPGTVYGYTF; CDR3nt: TGTGCCAGCACCCCAGGGACAGTCTATGGCTACACCTTC
abundance: few; len: 15; j_gene: TRBJ1-5; d_gene: TRBD1; v_gene: TRBV10-3; CDR3aa: CAISEAEGADQPQHF; CDR3nt: TGTGCCATCAGTGAGGCGGAGGGGGCAGATCAGCCCCAGCATTTT
abundance: NA; len: 15; j_gene: TRBJ2-1; d_gene: NA; v_gene: TRBV28; CDR3aa: CASSQSFLKRDEQFF; CDR3nt: TGTGCCAGCAGTCAGTCTTTCCTCAAAAGGGATGAGCAGTTCTTC
abundance: few; len: 13; j_gene: TRBJ1-2; d_gene: NA; v_gene: TRBV5-6; CDR3aa: CASRITGSDGYTF; CDR3nt: TGTGCCAGCCGAATCACAGGGTCGGATGGCTACACCTTC
abundance: many; len: 12; j_gene: TRBJ2-3; d_gene: TRBD1; v_gene: TRBV29-1; CDR3aa: CSGDTGADTQYF; CDR3nt: TGCAGCGGGGATACAGGGGCCGATACGCAGTATTTT
abundance: many; len: 14; j_gene: TRBJ2-1; d_gene: NA; v_gene: TRBV5-1; CDR3aa: CASSLSGGYNEQFF; CDR3nt: TGCGCCAGCAGCTTGTCCGGGGGATACAATGAGCAGTTCTTC
abundance: many; len: 13; j_gene: TRBJ2-7; d_gene: NA; v_gene: TRBV12-3/TRBV12-4; CDR3aa: CASSFRGIYEQYF; CDR3nt: TGTGCCAGCAGTTTCCGGGGGATTTACGAGCAGTACTTC
abundance: NA; len: 14; j_gene: TRBJ2-1; d_gene: NA; v_gene: TRBV21-1; CDR3aa: CAEPRDRGINEQFF; CDR3nt: TGTGCAGAGCCGAGGGACAGGGGGATTAATGAGCAGTTCTTC
abundance: NA; len: 14; j_gene: TRBJ2-1; d_gene: NA; v_gene: TRBV20-1; CDR3aa: CSASFQGRSNEQFF; CDR3nt: TGCAGTGCTAGCTTTCAGGGTCGAAGCAATGAGCAGTTCTTC
abundance: few; len: 16; j_gene: TRBJ2-7; d_gene: NA; v_gene: TRBV5-1; CDR3aa: CASSNGRQSEGYEQYF; CDR3nt: TGCGCCAGCAGCAACGGACGACAGAGCGAAGGCTACGAGCAGTACTTC
abundance: many; len: 14; j_gene: TRBJ1-1; d_gene: NA; v_gene: TRBV20-1; CDR3aa: CSALIPMGNTEAFF; CDR3nt: TGCAGTGCTCTAATACCAATGGGGAACACTGAAGCTTTCTTT
abundance: few; len: 14; j_gene: TRBJ2-7; d_gene: NA; v_gene: TRBV6-5; CDR3aa: CASSSGVSSCEQYF; CDR3nt: TGTGCCAGCAGTTCTGGAGTAAGCTCCTGCGAGCAGTACTTC
abundance: NA; len: 13; j_gene: TRBJ1-4; d_gene: NA; v_gene: TRBV7-8; CDR3aa: CASSNRDLAKLFF; CDR3nt: TGTGCCAGCAGCAACCGGGACCTGGCAAAACTGTTTTTT
abundance: many; len: 15; j_gene: TRBJ2-4; d_gene: NA; v_gene: TRBV18; CDR3aa: CASSPPRNGGSIQYF; CDR3nt: TGTGCCAGCTCACCACCACGTAATGGGGGGAGCATTCAGTACTTC
abundance: NA; len: 17; j_gene: TRBJ2-1; d_gene: TRBD2; v_gene: TRBV9; CDR3aa: CASSVAPSGGVGNEQFF; CDR3nt: TGTGCCAGCAGCGTAGCTCCTTCCGGGGGGGTGGGAAATGAGCAGTTCTTC
abundance: few; len: 14; j_gene: TRBJ1-2; d_gene: NA; v_gene: TRBV30; CDR3aa: CAWSWRYANYGYTF; CDR3nt: TGTGCCTGGAGTTGGAGGTACGCTAACTATGGCTACACCTTC
abundance: NA; len: 16; j_gene: TRBJ2-7; d_gene: NA; v_gene: TRBV6-1; CDR3aa: CASSAPWTVNSYEQYF; CDR3nt: TGTGCCAGCAGTGCCCCCTGGACAGTTAACTCCTACGAGCAGTACTTC
abundance: NA; len: 15; j_gene: TRBJ2-3; d_gene: NA; v_gene: TRBV12-3/TRBV12-4; CDR3aa: CASSLNGGGPDAQYF; CDR3nt: TGTGCCAGCAGTTTGAACGGCGGAGGGCCAGATGCGCAGTATTTT
abundance: NA; len: 12; j_gene: TRBJ2-1; d_gene: NA; v_gene: TRBV5-1; CDR3aa: CASTSQNNEQFF; CDR3nt: TGCGCCAGCACCTCTCAGAACAATGAGCAGTTCTTC
abundance: many; len: 14; j_gene: TRBJ2-5; d_gene: TRBD1; v_gene: TRBV10-3; CDR3aa: CAIARNRGQETQYF; CDR3nt: TGTGCCATCGCCAGAAACAGGGGGCAGGAGACCCAGTACTTC
abundance: NA; len: 15; j_gene: TRBJ2-1; d_gene: NA; v_gene: TRBV14; CDR3aa: CASSRAGTPYNEQFF; CDR3nt: TGTGCCAGCAGCCGCGCGGGTACACCCTACAATGAGCAGTTCTTC
abundance: few; len: 14; j_gene: TRBJ2-3; d_gene: TRBD2; v_gene: TRBV6-1; CDR3aa: CASSAPGGPDTQYF; CDR3nt: TGTGCCAGCAGTGCTCCGGGGGGTCCAGATACGCAGTATTTT
abundance: few; len: 12; j_gene: TRBJ2-1; d_gene: NA; v_gene: TRBV6-6; CDR3aa: CASSYRPNEQFF; CDR3nt: TGTGCCAGCAGTTACCGTCCCAATGAGCAGTTCTTC
abundance: few; len: 13; j_gene: TRBJ2-1; d_gene: NA; v_gene: TRBV25-1; CDR3aa: CASGSVSYNEQFF; CDR3nt: TGTGCCAGCGGATCTGTCTCCTACAATGAGCAGTTCTTC
abundance: many; len: 13; j_gene: TRBJ2-5; d_gene: NA; v_gene: TRBV29-1; CDR3aa: CSVVGGTSGTQYF; CDR3nt: TGCAGCGTTGTGGGCGGAACCAGCGGGACCCAGTACTTC
abundance: few; len: 16; j_gene: TRBJ1-1; d_gene: TRBD1; v_gene: TRBV5-1; CDR3aa: CASSLGDRGRRTEAFF; CDR3nt: TGCGCCAGCAGCTTGGGAGACAGGGGGCGTCGCACTGAAGCTTTCTTT
abundance: NA; len: 13; j_gene: TRBJ1-1; d_gene: NA; v_gene: TRBV2; CDR3aa: CASHGLLNTEAFF; CDR3nt: TGTGCCAGCCATGGACTGCTGAACACTGAAGCTTTCTTT
abundance: NA; len: 19; j_gene: TRBJ2-1; d_gene: TRBD2; v_gene: TRBV7-2; CDR3aa: CASSLFGLAATGSYNEQFF; CDR3nt: TGTGCCAGCAGCTTATTCGGACTAGCGGCGACGGGCTCCTACAATGAGCAGTTCTTC
abundance: many; len: 19; j_gene: TRBJ2-6; d_gene: TRBD2; v_gene: TRBV12-3/TRBV12-4; CDR3aa: CASRSQGTSGISGANVLTF; CDR3nt: TGTGCCAGCAGATCCCAGGGGACTAGCGGAATCTCTGGGGCCAACGTCCTGACTTTC